Sequencing of this T cell receptor (beta chain) was carried out in a study of human T cells and chemical hapten exposure. Study details: How much TCR each sample yielded varied, mostly because pooled library volumes differed slightly. The study, taken as a whole, reports: With regard to DPC sensitization, TCRs above 1 in 1000 frequency did not change.

Documented time point: healthy volunteer bleed at 6 weeks. From whole blood left unfractionated, total RNA was extracted. V was pared by 3 bases and J by 2 bases, with 8 bases of the junction left unmatched. Germline CDR1 reads GTSNPN; CDR2 reads SVGIG (reference sequence). This CDR3 spans 15 amino acids. This clonotype came up a few times. The antigen remains undetermined. In the library, unique molecular identifiers were attached to individual cDNA molecules. In the authors' methods: The number of TCRs in each sample had a median of about 95,000 and spanned 23,224 to 690,600. TCRdb re-analysed the RACE reads in MiXCR, keeping a single row per CDR3 protein. The V and J calls and clone size are TCRdb's, not the authors'. The profile covers tens of thousands of distinct CDR3 sequences, with less than 5.5% appearing a single time and roughly 13% taken by the ten largest.

Specimen: whole blood. The TCR was taken from a human donor in good health. Some clones in this sample may be carry-over from other donors' samples. This sequence joins TRBV30 and TRBJ2-7; 9 positions agree with TRBD1. CDR3 DNA: TGTGCCTGGAGCCCCCGGACAGGGGATCCCTACGAGCAGTACTTC. This gives the protein CAWSPRTGDPYEQYF.